Listed below are T cell receptor beta chains from one sample, sequenced in a study of T cell responses to AZD1222 COVID-19 vaccine. Clones were sequenced by immunoSEQ multiplex PCR, and TCRdb holds only the in-frame ones, with some missing. The data show approximately 110,000 clones, approximately 90% seen once. The sample consisted of peripheral blood, taken 28 days after the second AZD1222 dose. These receptors came from an adult who received the AZD1222 COVID-19 vaccine. Each CDR3 is given with its conserved first and last residue. A D gene is named only where the DNA matches it firmly. Clone size is stated in some rows and not others, as once, few, many or a class when expanded.

-	TRBV7-9	TRBJ2-7	-	TGTGCCAGCAGCCAGAAACCAGGGTTTACAAGGCCCTACGAGCAGTACTTC	CASSQKPGFTRPYEQYF
-	TRBV7-9	TRBJ2-2	-	TGTGCCAGCAGCTTTAGCTCCCGGGAGACCGGGGAGCTGTTTTTT	CASSFSSRETGELFF
-	TRBV19	TRBJ1-5	-	TGTGCCAGTAACCGCTTGGATTCGAACAATCAGCCCCAGCATTTT	CASNRLDSNNQPQHF
-	TRBV11-3	TRBJ2-1	TRBD2	TGTGCCAGCAGCTTAACAGGCTCAGGGGCGGGGGGACGTAAGTTCTTC	CASSLTGSGAGGRKFF
-	TRBV7-9	TRBJ1-3	-	TGTGCCAGCAGCTTTAGGGCGGAAGGAAACACCATATATTTT	CASSFRAEGNTIYF
-	TRBV27	TRBJ2-7	-	TGTGCCAGCAGTGTCGTCTACGAGCAGTACTTC	CASSVVYEQYF
medium-sized	TRBV7-6	TRBJ2-1	TRBD1	TGTGCCAGCAGCCGAGACAGGGGGCGCTTAATTGAGCAGTTCTTC	CASSRDRGRLIEQFF
-	TRBV2	TRBJ2-1	TRBD1	TGTGCCAGCAGTCTGGGGACAGGAGGCTGGAATGAGCAGTTCTTC	CASSLGTGGWNEQFF
once	TRBV19	TRBJ1-2	-	TGTGCAGTGATAGAGGGCCCGACAACTAACTATGGCTACACCTTC	CAVIEGPTTNYGYTF
-	TRBV7-9	TRBJ2-1	-	TGTGCCAGCAGCTTAGGTTCAGGGCTTAGCGATGAGCAGTTCTTC	CASSLGSGLSDEQFF
once	TRBV2	TRBJ2-1	TRBD1	TGTGCCAGCAACAGGGACAGCTACAATGAGCAGTTCTTC	CASNRDSYNEQFF
-	TRBV10-3	TRBJ2-1	TRBD2	TGTGCCATCAGTCAGCGGGGCCTGGACAATGAGCAGTTCTTC	CAISQRGLDNEQFF
-	TRBV10-3	TRBJ2-5	-	TGTGCCATCAGCGCACGTACAGAGACCCAGTACTTC	CAISARTETQYF
-	TRBV6-9	TRBJ2-1	-	TGTGCCAGCAGTTTAGGGAGAAATGAGCAGTTCTTC	CASSLGRNEQFF
-	TRBV4-2	TRBJ1-1	TRBD1	TGTGCCAGCAGCCAAGAAGGACAGGGGTACACTGAAGCTTTCTTT	CASSQEGQGYTEAFF
-	TRBV23-1	TRBJ1-1	-	TGCGCCAGCACCACCCCTACACGGAACACTGAAGCTTTCTTT	CASTTPTRNTEAFF
-	TRBV11-3	TRBJ2-3	TRBD2	TGTGCCAGCAGCCGCGGGGGTACCACAGATACGCAGTATTTT	CASSRGGTTDTQYF
-	TRBV7-9	TRBJ1-5	TRBD1	TGTGCCAGCAGCTGGGGGACAGGGGGGAATCAGCCCCAGCATTTT	CASSWGTGGNQPQHF
-	TRBV19	TRBJ1-3	-	TGTGCCAGTAGTTGGGGCGAAAACACCATATATTTT	CASSWGENTIYF
-	TRBV6-2/TRBV6-3	TRBJ1-1	-	TGTGCCAGCAGTTACGGCGGGACACCGGGGATGAACACTGAAGCTTTCTTT	CASSYGGTPGMNTEAFF
-	TRBV29-1	TRBJ2-1	-	TGCAGCGTTGAAGAGGGACGGACCTACAATGAGCAGTTCTTC	CSVEEGRTYNEQFF